This TCR beta chain is from a study of tumor-infiltrating lymphocytes in oesophageal squamous cell carcinoma. The table lists this clonotype with a few counts. Trimming removed 6 bases at V and 1 base at J, with 20 bases between. Germline V lookup: CDR1 SNHLY, CDR2 FYNNEI. CDR3 length: 17 amino acids. TCRdb re-derived calls from the PCR reads in MiXCR, one entry per CDR3 protein. The table has some 19,000 distinct CDR3 sequences, around 33% seen once. The sequenced sample was esophageal tumor tissue. This sequence joins TRBV2 and TRBJ2-3; possible D gene TRBD1, 6 bases. This TCR was sampled from a male donor with esophageal squamous cell carcinoma. The CDR3 loop reads CASRSSGGGPGTDTQYF. The CDR3 DNA is TGTGCCAGCAGGTCGTCTGGGGGCGGGCCAGGCACAGATACGCAGTATTTT. The variable domain in full, completed from reference TRBV2 and TRBJ2-3, reads EPEVTQTPSHQVTQMGQEVILRCVPISNHLYFYWYRQILGQKVEFLVSFYNNEISEKSEIFDDQFSVERPDGSNFTLKIRSTKLEDSAMYFCASRSSGGGPGTDTQYFGPGTRLTVL.